The next 16 T cell receptor beta chains were all read from a single sample in a study of control samples from healthy donors and cancer patients. Method: immunoSEQ multiplex PCR; TCRdb's copy keeps in-frame clones and lacks some. The data show over 60,000 clones, 75% to 85% seen once. Sequenced material: blood. These receptor sequences come from a middle-aged man in good health.

This clone was picked up one time. The chain recombines TRBV2 with TRBJ1-5; D unresolved. Trimming left V 2 bases short and J 0 bases short, with 8 bases between. The germline V gene encodes CDR1 SNHLY and CDR2 FYNNEI. The CDR3 runs to 15 residues. Here the CDR3 DNA reads TGTGCCAGCAGTGAAAGCGGGAATAGCAATCAGCCCCAGCATTTT. Amino acid sequence: CASSESGNSNQPQHF.

CDR3 protein: CASSLSYRFSPLHF. In DNA form, the CDR3 reads TGTGCCAGCAGTTTATCTTACCGATTCTCACCCCTCCACTTT. V is TRBV27 and J is TRBJ1-6, with D unresolved. Trimming stripped 0 bases from V and 10 bases from J, with 10 bases between. CDR3 length: 14 residues. Germline V gene sequence: CDR1 MNHEY, CDR2 SMNVEV (reference sequence).

This clone was counted between two and nine times. The rearrangement joins TRBV5-6 to TRBJ2-7; TRBD1 aligns across 8 bases. Germline V gene sequence: CDR1 SGHDT, CDR2 YYEEEE. V was clipped by 5 bases and J by 4 bases; unmatched bases: 11. The CDR3 covers 15 residues. The CDR3 DNA reads TGTGCCAGCAGGCCGACCCGACAGGGGTCTTACGAGCAGTACTTC. Protein product: CASRPTRQGSYEQYF.

V and J are TRBV5-5 and TRBJ2-7; 9 positions agree with TRBD1. Per the germline V gene, CDR1 is SGHKS and CDR2 is YYEKEE (reference sequence). V shed 3 bases and J 4 bases; nucleotides not matched to a gene: 2. The CDR3 is 13 residues long. The CDR3 region is CASSSGTGYEQYF. In DNA, the CDR3 is TGTGCCAGCAGCTCCGGGACAGGGTACGAGCAGTACTTC.

This chain links TRBV5-5 with TRBJ2-3; a weak D match, TRBD2 (6 bases). The CDR3 length is 13 residues. V dropped 2 bases and J dropped 7 bases, with 11 bases sitting between them. CDR1 is SGHKS and CDR2 is YYEKEE in the germline V gene (reference sequence). CDR3 region: CASSFGTQNTQYF. In DNA form, the CDR3 reads TGTGCCAGCAGCTTCGGGACTCAAAATACGCAGTATTTT.

This chain uses TRBV28 with TRBJ2-6; unclear D gene. The CDR3 is 17 residues long. CDR1 is MDHEN, CDR2 SYDVKM, per germline. The ends were cut back, 3 bases at V and 0 bases at J, with 12 bases in the middle. The CDR3 loop is CASSLTVSVSGANVLTF. CDR3 in DNA: TGTGCCAGCAGTTTGACCGTTTCGGTCTCTGGGGCCAACGTCCTGACTTTC.

This sequence joins TRBV6-2 or TRBV6-3 and TRBJ2-2; TRBD1 is a possible D gene (5 bases). V lost 2 bases, J lost 2 bases, and 6 bases lay in between. Germline assignment: CDR1 MNHEY and CDR2 SVGEGT. This CDR3 contains 14 residues. CDR3 residues: CASSYGANTGELFF. The DNA of the CDR3 is TGTGCCAGCAGTTACGGGGCCAACACCGGGGAGCTGTTTTTT.

The chain carries TRBV29-1 and TRBJ1-1; 8 bases line up with TRBD1. From germline, CDR1 is SQVTM and CDR2 ANQGSEA. The V and J ends lost 4 bases and 0 bases, in that order; junction bases with no gene match: 10. CDR3 length equals 16 residues. CDR3 coding DNA: TGCAGCGTTGGACCCGGACAGGGAAGACTGAACACTGAAGCTTTCTTT. Translation: CSVGPGQGRLNTEAFF.

The chain joins TRBV7-6 to TRBJ2-2; D is possibly TRBD1 (6 bases). Germline V lookup: CDR1 SGHVS, CDR2 FNYEAQ. With 4 bases removed from V and 4 bases from J, the gap between germline ends came to 13 bases. The CDR3 is made up of 15 amino acids. CDR3 sequence: CASSSPGHATGELFF. The CDR3 DNA sequence: TGTGCCAGCAGCTCTCCGGGACACGCCACCGGGGAGCTGTTTTTT.

The J gene is TRBJ2-5, the V gene TRBV11-3, with D perhaps TRBD2 (5 bases). Trimming removed 5 bases at V and 2 bases at J, with 15 bases between. The CDR3 contains 15 residues. Looked up from germline, CDR1 is SGHNT and CDR2 is YENEEA. The CDR3: CASSPEGAGQETQYF. CDR3 sequence (DNA): TGTGCCAGCAGCCCCGAGGGTGCGGGTCAAGAGACCCAGTACTTC.

The chain carries TRBV6-1 and TRBJ1-2; a possible D gene is TRBD1 (5 bases). Trimming left V 0 bases short and J 8 bases short, with 13 bases between. The CDR3 runs to 14 residues. Looked up from germline, CDR1 is MNHNS and CDR2 is SASEGT. CDR3 loop: CASSEALSTAGYTF. In DNA, the CDR3 is TGTGCCAGCAGTGAAGCGCTCTCGACAGCGGGCTACACCTTC.

The sample holds a few counts of this clone. This chain uses TRBV4-3 with TRBJ2-1; TRBD2 might be the D (7 bases). Trimming cost V 1 base and J 0 bases, with 16 bases left between them. The CDR3 loop spans 18 amino acids. The germline V gene has CDR1 LGHNA and CDR2 YSLEER. CDR3 protein: CASSQAPGGLSSYNEQFF. CDR3 coding DNA: TGCGCCAGCAGCCAAGCGCCGGGGGGCCTAAGCTCCTACAATGAGCAGTTCTTC.

The chain couples TRBV30 to TRBJ1-3; maybe TRBD1 (6 bases). The CDR3 is made up of 14 amino acids. The V end was cut by 3 bases, the J end by 0 bases, with 9 bases between. The V gene's germline CDR1 is GTSNPN and CDR2 SVGIG (reference sequence). This chain's CDR3 is CAWRGTSSGNTIYF. DNA of the CDR3: TGTGCCTGGAGGGGGACAAGCTCTGGAAACACCATATATTTT.

The CDR3 nucleotides read TGTGCCAGCAGCTTAGGACAGGGGGCTTATGAGACCCAGTACTTC. This translates into CASSLGQGAYETQYF. The V call is TRBV11-3, the J call TRBJ2-5, with 10 bases matching TRBD1. From germline, CDR1 is SGHNT and CDR2 YENEEA. The CDR3 is 15 residues long. With V trimmed by 1 base and J by 5 bases, 4 bases remained unmatched.

The CDR3 loop is CASSPMTRGDGYTF. The CDR3 DNA follows: TGTGCCAGCTCACCAATGACCAGGGGTGATGGCTACACCTTC. V gene TRBV18 combines with J gene TRBJ1-2; perhaps TRBD1 as D (6 bases). This CDR3 contains 14 residues. The V end was cut by 2 bases, the J end by 6 bases, with 13 bases between. Germline CDR1 and CDR2: KGHSH and LQKENI.

V gene TRBV28 combines with J gene TRBJ1-3; unclear D gene. Germline V lookup: CDR1 MDHEN, CDR2 SYDVKM. This CDR3 contains 14 residues. V was pared by 1 base and J by 4 bases, with 8 bases between. The CDR3 loop reads CASSLSRRGNTIYF. The DNA of the CDR3 is TGTGCCAGCAGTTTATCTAGGCGCGGAAACACCATATATTTT.